Reported below is one T cell receptor (beta chain). Its target is not known. The data derive from a study of post-analysis software for immune sequencing data. Study-level results: Clustering by F measure revealed strong co-clustering among samples prepared together in one batch. Five TRBV segments occurring more often in patients than controls included TRBV5-6, TRBV5-1 and TRBV20-1. Controls showed significantly higher normalized Chao1 diversity than did multiple sclerosis patients.

Unique molecular identifiers tagged the TCR beta cDNA libraries. Once about 0.95 to 10 million T cells were used, hundreds of thousands of cDNA molecules resulted. MiXCR, applied by TCRdb to the PCR reads, yields one record per CDR3 protein. The data show about 770,000 distinct CDR3 sequences, 46% seen once. CDR1 SEHNR and CDR2 FQNEAQ come from the germline V gene (reference sequence). J gave up 1 base and V 6 bases, and 9 bases lay outside the gene matches. This CDR3 comprises 15 residues. V and J are TRBV7-9 and TRBJ2-7, with 7 positions matching TRBD2. The source is a girl aged 10 to 17 with multiple sclerosis. The sample was blood. CDR3 sequence (DNA): TGTGCCAGCAGTTCCCACACCGGGGGGTCCTACGAGCAGTACTTC. This sequence encodes CASSSHTGGSYEQYF.